The present T cell receptor beta chain was sequenced within a study of vaccination effects on CD4 cells after COVID-19. CDR3 length: 14 residues. V lost 0 bases and J 2 bases, leaving 8 bases between the germline ends. The V gene's germline CDR1 is SGDLS and CDR2 YYNGEE. In the ViraFEST assay, antigen-specific CD4+ clonotypes were identified by expansion after peptide-pool stimulation. Culture lasted around eleven days before CD4+ T cell isolation. All vaccine recipients tested negative for nucleocapsid antibodies and had never contracted SARS-CoV-2 infection. Assay used: immunoSEQ multiplex PCR; TCRdb lists only in-frame clones, some missing. The profile shows tens of thousands of clones, roughly 74% of them singletons. About this clone itself: Its antigen is as yet unknown.

This TCR was sampled from a human donor who received a COVID-19 vaccine. The chain recombines TRBV9 with TRBJ1-2; no clear D. Source: CD4+ T cells from PBMCs cultured with HCoV-NL63 spike peptides, taken before COVID-19 vaccination. This chain's CDR3 is CASSVAHRNYGYTF. Written as DNA, the CDR3 is TGTGCCAGCAGCGTAGCGCACCGGAACTATGGCTACACCTTC.